This TCR beta chain came from a study of blood T cell repertoires in COVID-19. Overall study: The study drew acute and convalescent COVID-19 samples from the United States, Italy and Spain. PBMCs, B-cell-depleted T cells, or T cells provided the cDNA or gDNA that made up the material.

Germline lookup yields CDR1 LGHDT and CDR2 YNNKEL (reference sequence). Trimming removed 1 base at V and 4 bases at J, with 10 bases between. The CDR3 runs to 14 residues. Original handling: It was from reference gene primer amplification that nucleated cell counts were estimated. Data came from immunoSEQ multiplex PCR; TCRdb stores just in-frame clones and leaves some out. V, J and clone size are those of that table, while D and trimming were read from the DNA. In the table there are 200,000 or so clones, roughly four fifths of which are singletons. This clonotype originated in a woman between 25 and 40 years old with acute or convalescent COVID-19. Sequences were obtained from peripheral blood. The V gene is TRBV3-1 (or the pseudogene TRBV3-2), the J gene TRBJ1-1; possibly TRBD1 for D (5 bases). In DNA, the CDR3 is TGTGCCAGCAGCCAAGTTGGGGGGAGCACTGAAGCTTTCTTT. Amino acids: CASSQVGGSTEAFF.